Sequencing of this T cell receptor beta chain was carried out in a study of shared clonotypes between healthy human individuals. Background on the study: The study used three CD4 naive, three CD4 memory, two CD8 naive and one CD8 memory plate per donor.

Germline values: CDR1 MGHRA, CDR2 YSYEKL. The CDR3 consists of 15 residues. Trimming pared 1 base from V and 3 bases from J, leaving 13 bases between. On sorted subsets, replicate PCRs used approximately 200 ng DNA, or 27,000 or so T cell genomes. The data were produced by immunoSEQ multiplex PCR, yet TCRdb's version contains in-frame clones alone and is incomplete. The sample lists hundreds of thousands of clones, roughly nine tenths occurring once. CD45RO-negative, CCR7-selected cells formed the naive CD8 fraction, which excluded terminally differentiated effector memory CD45RA+ cells. The sequence came from a man aged 25-45 years in good health. The V gene is TRBV4-1, the J gene TRBJ2-7, with D perhaps matching TRBD2 (5 bases). Sequenced input: naive CD8+ T cells sorted from blood. The chain's CDR3 is CASSQGEDYRYEQYF. For the CDR3, the DNA is TGCGCCAGCAGCCAAGGTGAAGACTACCGCTACGAGCAGTACTTC.